The 10 T cell receptor beta chains presented below share a single source sample, sequenced in a study of blood T cell repertoires in COVID-19. The method was immunoSEQ multiplex PCR; TCRdb's version includes in-frame clones alone and lacks a portion of them. The sample contains hundreds of thousands of clones, about 88% of which appear only once. Sequencing input: PBMCs or T cells enriched from blood (not recorded which). The origin of the receptors is a woman between 18 and 29 years old who had been exposed to COVID-19.

The V gene is TRBV5-1, the J gene TRBJ2-7; D is possibly TRBD1 (6 bases). V gave up 4 bases and J gave up 12 bases, with 14 bases separating them. The CDR3 runs to 11 residues. The germline V gene encodes CDR1 SGHRS and CDR2 YFSETQ. CDR3 DNA: TGCGCCAGCAGCGACTACAGGGCTTCGTACTTC. Translation gives CASSDYRASYF.

CDR3 sequence (DNA): TGTGCCAGCAGCCCGACAGGGGTGAACACTGAAGCTTTCTTT. This sequence encodes CASSPTGVNTEAFF. The V call is TRBV7-9, the J call TRBJ1-1; 8 bases are a match to TRBD1. The junction had 2 bases not matched to a gene; V was cut back by 5 bases and J by 0 bases. Germline CDR1 reads SEHNR; CDR2 reads FQNEAQ (reference sequence). The CDR3 is 14 amino acids.

This chain links TRBV14 with TRBJ1-6; unclear D gene. The length of the CDR3 is 11 residues. V lost 9 bases to trimming and J lost 9 bases, with 9 bases between them. CDR1 and CDR2 (germline): SGHDN, FVKESK. CDR3 DNA: TGTGCCAGGTCGAGTAGTTCACCCCTCCACTTT. This encodes CARSSSSPLHF.

The count of this clone is one. The chain recombines TRBV11-3 with TRBJ2-2; 13 nucleotides agree with TRBD2. The CDR3 runs 15 residues. The germline CDR1 and CDR2 sequences are SGHNT and YENEEA. The junction had 1 base not matched to a gene; V was cut back by 5 bases and J by 4 bases. CDR3 protein: CASSRTSGSTGELFF. CDR3 DNA sequence: TGTGCCAGCAGCCGGACTAGCGGGAGCACCGGGGAGCTGTTTTTT.

V usage is TRBV18 and J usage is TRBJ1-2, with TRBD1 matching over 7 bases. Losses at the gene ends were 5 bases for V and 0 bases for J; bases not matched to a gene: 9. The CDR3 consists of 16 residues. Germline CDR1 reads KGHSH; CDR2 reads LQKENI. The CDR3 DNA sequence: TGTGCCAGCTCAAAGGTCACAGGGGCACCTAACTATGGCTACACCTTC. The encoded protein is CASSKVTGAPNYGYTF.

The rearrangement joins TRBV4-2 to TRBJ2-7; D not certain. The CDR3 is 16 amino acids. Per germline, CDR1 LGHNA and CDR2 YNFKEQ. V lost 1 base, J lost 0 bases, and 13 bases lay in between. The CDR3 spells CASSQVEVESSYEQYF. In DNA form, the CDR3 reads TGTGCCAGCAGCCAAGTAGAGGTGGAGAGCTCCTACGAGCAGTACTTC.

The chain links TRBV5-6 to TRBJ2-5; 12 nucleotides align to TRBD2. Germline values: CDR1 SGHDT, CDR2 YYEEEE. This CDR3 is built from 15 residues. Trimming removed 3 bases from V and 5 bases from J; junction bases left unmatched: 5. This chain's CDR3 is CASSSGTSGPETQYF. For the CDR3, the DNA is TGTGCCAGCAGCTCCGGGACTAGCGGGCCGGAGACCCAGTACTTC.

This chain links TRBV9 with TRBJ2-7; the D gene is possibly TRBD2 (7 bases). The CDR3 is 16 residues long. V was clipped by 0 bases and J by 2 bases, with 15 bases between them. The germline CDR1 and CDR2 sequences are SGDLS and YYNGEE. The CDR3 spells CASSVDRGGEPYEQYF. The CDR3 DNA reads TGTGCCAGCAGCGTAGACAGAGGGGGGGAGCCCTACGAGCAGTACTTC.

This chain joins TRBV7-9 and TRBJ2-3; tentative D call: TRBD1 (6 bases). Germline assignment: CDR1 SEHNR and CDR2 FQNEAQ (reference sequence). The germline V and J ends were trimmed by 4 bases and 2 bases, with 13 bases remaining between them. CDR3 length: 15 residues. The CDR3, as DNA: TGTGCCAGCAGCTCAGACGACAGGATCACAGATACGCAGTATTTT. Its translation is CASSSDDRITDTQYF.

There are a few counts of this clone. The chain employs TRBV7-6 and TRBJ2-2; 9 bases are shared with TRBD2. The J segment lost 6 bases and the V segment lost 1 base, leaving 9 bases of the junction unmatched. The CDR3 covers 17 residues. Germline V gene sequence: CDR1 SGHVS, CDR2 FNYEAQ. This chain's CDR3 is CASSLDDGGGAPGELFF. As DNA, the CDR3 is TGTGCCAGCAGCTTAGACGATGGCGGGGGGGCCCCCGGGGAGCTGTTTTTT.